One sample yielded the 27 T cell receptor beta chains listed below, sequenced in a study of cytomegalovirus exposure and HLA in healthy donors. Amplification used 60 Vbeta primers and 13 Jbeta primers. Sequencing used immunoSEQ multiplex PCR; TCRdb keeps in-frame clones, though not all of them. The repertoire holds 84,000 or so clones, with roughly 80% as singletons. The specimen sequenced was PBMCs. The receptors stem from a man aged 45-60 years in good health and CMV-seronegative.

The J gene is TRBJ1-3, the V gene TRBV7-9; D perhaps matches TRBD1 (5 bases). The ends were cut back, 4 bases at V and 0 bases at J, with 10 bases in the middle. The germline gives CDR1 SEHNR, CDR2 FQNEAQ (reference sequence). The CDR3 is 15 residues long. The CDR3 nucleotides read TGTGCCAGCAGCTCCAGACAGAACTCTGGAAACACCATATATTTT. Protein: CASSSRQNSGNTIYF.

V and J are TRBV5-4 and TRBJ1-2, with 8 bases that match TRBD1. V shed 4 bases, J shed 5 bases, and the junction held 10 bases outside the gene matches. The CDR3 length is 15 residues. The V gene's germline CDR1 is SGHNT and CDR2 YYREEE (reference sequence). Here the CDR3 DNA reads TGTGCCAGCAGCCTGCGACAGGGGTATGGGTATGGCTACACCTTC. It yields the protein CASSLRQGYGYGYTF.

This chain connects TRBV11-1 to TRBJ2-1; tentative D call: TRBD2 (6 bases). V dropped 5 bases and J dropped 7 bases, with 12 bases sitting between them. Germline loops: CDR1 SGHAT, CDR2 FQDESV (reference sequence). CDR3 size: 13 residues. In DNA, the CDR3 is TGTGCCAGCAGCCAGGGACTTGGGAATGAGCAGTTCTTC. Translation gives CASSQGLGNEQFF.

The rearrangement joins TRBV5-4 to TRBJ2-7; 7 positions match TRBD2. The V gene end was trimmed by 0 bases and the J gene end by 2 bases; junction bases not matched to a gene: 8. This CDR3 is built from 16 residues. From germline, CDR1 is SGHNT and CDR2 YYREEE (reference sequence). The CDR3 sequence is CASSLASGATTYEQYF. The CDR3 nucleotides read TGTGCCAGCAGCTTGGCGAGCGGGGCTACTACCTACGAGCAGTACTTC. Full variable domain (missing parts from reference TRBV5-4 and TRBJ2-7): ETGVTQSPTHLIKTRGQQVTLRCSSQSGHNTVSWYQQALGQGPQFIFQYYREEENGRGNFPPRFSGLQFPNYSSELNVNALELDDSALYLCASSLASGATTYEQYFGPGTRLTVT.

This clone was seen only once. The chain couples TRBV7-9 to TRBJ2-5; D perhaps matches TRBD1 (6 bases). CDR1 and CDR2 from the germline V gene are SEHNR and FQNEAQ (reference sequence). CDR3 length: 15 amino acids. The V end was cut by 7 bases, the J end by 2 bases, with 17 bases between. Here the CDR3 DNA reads TGTGCCAGCACCCTATCAAGGGGGTTACAAGAGACCCAGTACTTC. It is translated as CASTLSRGLQETQYF. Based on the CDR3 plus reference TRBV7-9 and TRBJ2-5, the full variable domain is DTGVSQNPRHKITKRGQNVTFRCDPISEHNRLYWYRQTLGQGPEFLTYFQNEAQLEKSRLLSDRFSAERPKGSFSTLEIQRTEQGDSAMYLCASTLSRGLQETQYFGPGTRLLVL.

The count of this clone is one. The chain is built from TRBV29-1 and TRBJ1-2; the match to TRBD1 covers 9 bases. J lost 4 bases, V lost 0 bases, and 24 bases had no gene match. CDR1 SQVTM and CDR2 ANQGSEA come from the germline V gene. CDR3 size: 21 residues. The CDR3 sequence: CSVEEPHTGGKFQKVGYGYTF. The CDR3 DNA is TGCAGCGTTGAAGAGCCGCATACAGGGGGCAAATTCCAAAAAGTCGGCTATGGCTACACCTTC.

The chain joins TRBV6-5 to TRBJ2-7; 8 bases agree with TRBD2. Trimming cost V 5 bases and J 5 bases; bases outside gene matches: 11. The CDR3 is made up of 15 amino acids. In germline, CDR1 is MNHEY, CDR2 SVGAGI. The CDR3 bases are TGTGCCAGCAGTCACCCGGGACTAGGGAAGAACGAGCAGTACTTC. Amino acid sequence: CASSHPGLGKNEQYF.

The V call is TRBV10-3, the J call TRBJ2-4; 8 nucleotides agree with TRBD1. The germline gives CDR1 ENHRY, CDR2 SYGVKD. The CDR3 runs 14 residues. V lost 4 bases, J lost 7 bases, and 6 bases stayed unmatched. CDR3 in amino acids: CAISAGTGSNIQYF. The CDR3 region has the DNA TGTGCCATCAGTGCTGGGACAGGCAGCAACATTCAGTACTTC.

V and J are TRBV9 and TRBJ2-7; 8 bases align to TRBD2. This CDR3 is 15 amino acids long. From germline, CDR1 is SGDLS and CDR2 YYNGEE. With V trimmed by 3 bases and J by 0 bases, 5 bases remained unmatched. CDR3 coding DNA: TGTGCCAGCAGCGGCTCGGGGGGGGCCTCCTACGAGCAGTACTTC. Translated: CASSGSGGASYEQYF.

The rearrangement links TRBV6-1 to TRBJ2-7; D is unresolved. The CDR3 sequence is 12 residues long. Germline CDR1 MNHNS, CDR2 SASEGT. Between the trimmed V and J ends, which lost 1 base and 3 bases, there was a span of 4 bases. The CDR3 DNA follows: TGTGCCAGCAGTGAAGGAGGCTACGAGCAGTACTTC. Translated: CASSEGGYEQYF.

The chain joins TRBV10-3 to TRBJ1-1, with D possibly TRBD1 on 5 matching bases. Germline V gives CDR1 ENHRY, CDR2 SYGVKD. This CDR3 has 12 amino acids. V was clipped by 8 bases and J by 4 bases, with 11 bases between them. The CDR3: CAIGRGTTEAFF. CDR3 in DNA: TGTGCCATCGGCCGGGGGACCACTGAAGCTTTCTTT.

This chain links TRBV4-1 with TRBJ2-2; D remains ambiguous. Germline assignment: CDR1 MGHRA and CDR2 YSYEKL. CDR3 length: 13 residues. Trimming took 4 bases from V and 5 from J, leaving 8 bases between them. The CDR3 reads CASSPEWTGELFF. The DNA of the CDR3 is TGCGCCAGCAGCCCCGAGTGGACCGGGGAGCTGTTTTTT.

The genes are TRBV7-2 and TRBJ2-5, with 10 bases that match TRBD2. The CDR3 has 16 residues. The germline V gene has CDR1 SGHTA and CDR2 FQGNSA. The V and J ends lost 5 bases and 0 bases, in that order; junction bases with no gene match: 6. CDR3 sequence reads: CASSLSLAGHQETQYF. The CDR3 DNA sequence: TGTGCCAGCAGCCTATCACTAGCGGGGCACCAAGAGACCCAGTACTTC.

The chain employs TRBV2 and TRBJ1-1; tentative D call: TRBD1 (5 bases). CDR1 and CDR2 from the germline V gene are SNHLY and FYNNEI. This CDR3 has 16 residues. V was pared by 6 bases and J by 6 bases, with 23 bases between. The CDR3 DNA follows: TGTGCCAGCAGGGCCTCGAGCGGGGTGGGGACCGCTGAAGCTTTCTTT. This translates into CASRASSGVGTAEAFF.

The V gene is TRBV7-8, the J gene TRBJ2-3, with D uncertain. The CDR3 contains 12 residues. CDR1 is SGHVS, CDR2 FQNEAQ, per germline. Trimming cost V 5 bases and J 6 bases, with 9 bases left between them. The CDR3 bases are TGTGCCAGCAGCCCCTCACACGATACGCAGTATTTT. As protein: CASSPSHDTQYF.

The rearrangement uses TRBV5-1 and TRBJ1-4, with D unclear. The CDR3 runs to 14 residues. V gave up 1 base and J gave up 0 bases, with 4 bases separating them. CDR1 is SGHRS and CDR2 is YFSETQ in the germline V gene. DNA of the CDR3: TGCGCCAGCAGCTTGTCATCAACTAATGAAAAACTGTTTTTT. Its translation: CASSLSSTNEKLFF.

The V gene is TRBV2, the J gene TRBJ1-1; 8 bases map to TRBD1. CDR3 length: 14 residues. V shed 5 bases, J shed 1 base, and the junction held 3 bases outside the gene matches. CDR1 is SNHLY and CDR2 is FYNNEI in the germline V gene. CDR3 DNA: TGTGCCAGCAGTCGGACAGGGAGGAACACTGAAGCTTTCTTT. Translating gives CASSRTGRNTEAFF.

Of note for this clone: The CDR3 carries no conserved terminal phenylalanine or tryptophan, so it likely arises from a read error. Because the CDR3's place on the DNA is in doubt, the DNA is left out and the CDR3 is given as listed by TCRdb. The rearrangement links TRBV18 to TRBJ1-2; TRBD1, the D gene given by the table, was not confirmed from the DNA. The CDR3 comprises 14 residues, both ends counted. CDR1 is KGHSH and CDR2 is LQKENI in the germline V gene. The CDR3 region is CASSPPSGQGPTIV.

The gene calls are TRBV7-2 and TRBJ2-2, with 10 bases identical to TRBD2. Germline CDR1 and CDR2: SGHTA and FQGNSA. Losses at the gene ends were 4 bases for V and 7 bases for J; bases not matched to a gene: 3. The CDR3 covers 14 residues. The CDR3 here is CASSSSGGVGELFF. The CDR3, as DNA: TGTGCCAGCAGCTCGAGCGGGGGGGTCGGGGAGCTGTTTTTT.

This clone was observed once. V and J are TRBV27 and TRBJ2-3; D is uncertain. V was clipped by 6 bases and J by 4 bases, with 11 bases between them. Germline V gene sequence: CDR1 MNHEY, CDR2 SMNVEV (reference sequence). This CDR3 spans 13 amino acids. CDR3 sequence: CASRTHSADTQYF. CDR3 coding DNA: TGTGCCAGCAGAACCCACTCCGCAGATACGCAGTATTTT.

The CDR3 region is CASSTPAPGGIYGYTF. CDR3 bases: TGTGCCAGCAGTACCCCTGCCCCAGGGGGTATCTATGGCTACACCTTC. The V call is TRBV28, the J call TRBJ1-2; TRBD1 matches at 7 bases. CDR1 is MDHEN and CDR2 is SYDVKM in the germline V gene. CDR3 length: 16 residues. J was trimmed by 4 bases and V by 5 bases; bases with no gene match: 13.

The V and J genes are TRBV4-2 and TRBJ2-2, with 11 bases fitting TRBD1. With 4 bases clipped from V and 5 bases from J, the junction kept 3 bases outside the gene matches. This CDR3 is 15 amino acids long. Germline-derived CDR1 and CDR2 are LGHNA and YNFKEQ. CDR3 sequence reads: CASSPRDRGTGELFF. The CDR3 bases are TGTGCCAGCAGCCCCCGGGACAGGGGGACCGGGGAGCTGTTTTTT.

CDR3 coding DNA: TGTGCCAGCTCACCAGCGTCATCCTCCTACGAGCAGTACTTC. Amino acid sequence: CASSPASSSYEQYF. The genes are TRBV18 and TRBJ2-7; D gene ambiguous. Per the germline V gene, CDR1 is KGHSH and CDR2 is LQKENI. V gave up 2 bases and J gave up 0 bases, with 8 bases separating them. The CDR3 totals 14 residues. Together with reference TRBV18 and TRBJ2-7, the CDR3 gives the full variable domain: NAGVMQNPRHLVRRRGQEARLRCSPMKGHSHVYWYRQLPEEGLKFMVYLQKENIIDESGMPKERFSAEFPKEGPSILRIQQVVRGDSAAYFCASSPASSSYEQYFGPGTRLTVT.

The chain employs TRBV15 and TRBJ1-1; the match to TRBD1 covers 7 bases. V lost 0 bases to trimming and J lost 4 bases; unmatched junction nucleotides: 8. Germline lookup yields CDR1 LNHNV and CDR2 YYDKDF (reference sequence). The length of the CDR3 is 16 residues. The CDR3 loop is CATSRDPPGQITEAFF. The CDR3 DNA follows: TGTGCCACCAGCAGAGATCCTCCGGGACAGATCACTGAAGCTTTCTTT.

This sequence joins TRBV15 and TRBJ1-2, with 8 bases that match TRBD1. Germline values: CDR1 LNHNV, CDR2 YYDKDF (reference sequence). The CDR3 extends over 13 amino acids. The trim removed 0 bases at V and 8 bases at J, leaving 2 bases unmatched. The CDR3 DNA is TGTGCCACCAGCAGAGACAGGGGGCTCGGCTACACCTTC. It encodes CATSRDRGLGYTF. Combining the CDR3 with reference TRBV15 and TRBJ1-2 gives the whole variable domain DAMVIQNPRYQVTQFGKPVTLSCSQTLNHNVMYWYQQKSSQAPKLLFHYYDKDFNNEADTPDNFQSRRPNTSFCFLDIRSPGLGDTAMYLCATSRDRGLGYTFGSGTRLTVV.

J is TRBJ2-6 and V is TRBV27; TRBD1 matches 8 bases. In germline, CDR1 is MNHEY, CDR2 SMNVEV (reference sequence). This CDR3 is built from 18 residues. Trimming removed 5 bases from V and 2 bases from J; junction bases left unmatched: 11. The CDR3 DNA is TGTGCCAGCAGTACCCGGGGGACAGGACACACTGGGGCCAACGTCCTGACTTTC. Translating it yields CASSTRGTGHTGANVLTF.

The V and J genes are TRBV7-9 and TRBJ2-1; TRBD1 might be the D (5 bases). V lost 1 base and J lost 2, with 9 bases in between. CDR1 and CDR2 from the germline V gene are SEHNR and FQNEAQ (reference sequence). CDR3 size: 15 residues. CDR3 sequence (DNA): TGTGCCAGCAGCTTAGACAGGAGTACCTACAATGAGCAGTTCTTC. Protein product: CASSLDRSTYNEQFF.